This T cell receptor (beta chain) was recorded in a study of T cell changes during pregnancy in multiple sclerosis. Germline CDR1 KGHSH, CDR2 LQKENI. The V and J ends lost 5 bases and 4 bases, in that order; junction bases with no gene match: 13. The CDR3 has 16 residues. Profiled with immunoSEQ multiplex PCR; TCRdb holds only in-frame clones, not every one. The sample shows just under 70,000 clones, more than 80% of them seen only once. Here the sequenced sample was peripheral blood, taken in the second trimester of pregnancy. The chain joins TRBV18 to TRBJ2-7, with TRBD1 matching 8 bases. The source is a female donor with multiple sclerosis, enrolled in a pregnancy study. CDR3 protein: CASSSIYGQGLYEQYF. The CDR3 DNA is TGTGCCAGCTCATCGATCTATGGACAGGGTTTGTACGAGCAGTACTTC.